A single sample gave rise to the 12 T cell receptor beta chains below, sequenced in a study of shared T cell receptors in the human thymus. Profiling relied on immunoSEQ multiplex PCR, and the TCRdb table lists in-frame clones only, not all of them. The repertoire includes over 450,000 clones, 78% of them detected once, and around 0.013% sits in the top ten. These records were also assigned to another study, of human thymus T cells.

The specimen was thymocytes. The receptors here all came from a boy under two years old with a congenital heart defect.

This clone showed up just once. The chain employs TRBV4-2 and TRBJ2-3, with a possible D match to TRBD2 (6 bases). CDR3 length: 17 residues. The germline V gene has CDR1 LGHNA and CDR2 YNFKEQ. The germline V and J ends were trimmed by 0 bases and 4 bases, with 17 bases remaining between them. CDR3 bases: TGTGCCAGCAGCCAAGAAGGAGGGAGAGAACGGGCAGATACGCAGTATTTT. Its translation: CASSQEGGRERADTQYF.

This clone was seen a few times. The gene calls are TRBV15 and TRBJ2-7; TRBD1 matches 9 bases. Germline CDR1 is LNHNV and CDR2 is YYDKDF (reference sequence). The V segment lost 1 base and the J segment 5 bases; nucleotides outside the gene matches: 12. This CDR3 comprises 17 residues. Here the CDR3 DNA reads TGTGCCACCAGCAGAGTGGGGCCGGACAGGGGATCCGACGAGCAGTACTTC. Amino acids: CATSRVGPDRGSDEQYF.

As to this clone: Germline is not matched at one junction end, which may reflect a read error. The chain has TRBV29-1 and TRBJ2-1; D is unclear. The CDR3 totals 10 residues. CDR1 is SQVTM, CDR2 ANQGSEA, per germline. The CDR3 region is CSVEGSPRVF. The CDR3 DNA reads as TGCAGCGTTGAAGGGAGCCCACGGGTCTTC.

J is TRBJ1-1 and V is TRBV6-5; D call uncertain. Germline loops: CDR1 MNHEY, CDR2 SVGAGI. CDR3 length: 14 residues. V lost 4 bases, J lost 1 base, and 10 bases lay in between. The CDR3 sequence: CASSFFTGNTEAFF. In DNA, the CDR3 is TGTGCCAGCAGTTTTTTTACGGGGAACACTGAAGCTTTCTTT.

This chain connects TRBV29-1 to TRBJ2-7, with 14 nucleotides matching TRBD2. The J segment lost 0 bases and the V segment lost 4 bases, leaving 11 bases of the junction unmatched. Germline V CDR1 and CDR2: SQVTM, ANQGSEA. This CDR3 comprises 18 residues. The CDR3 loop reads CSVVLRQTSGRASYEQYF. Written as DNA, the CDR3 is TGCAGCGTTGTTCTTCGGCAGACTAGCGGGAGGGCCTCCTACGAGCAGTACTTC.

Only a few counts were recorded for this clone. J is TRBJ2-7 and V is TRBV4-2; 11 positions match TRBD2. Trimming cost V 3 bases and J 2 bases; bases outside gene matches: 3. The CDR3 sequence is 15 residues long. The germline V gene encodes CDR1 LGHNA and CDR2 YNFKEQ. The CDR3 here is CASSQGLAEPYEQYF. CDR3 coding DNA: TGTGCCAGCAGCCAGGGACTAGCGGAGCCCTACGAGCAGTACTTC.

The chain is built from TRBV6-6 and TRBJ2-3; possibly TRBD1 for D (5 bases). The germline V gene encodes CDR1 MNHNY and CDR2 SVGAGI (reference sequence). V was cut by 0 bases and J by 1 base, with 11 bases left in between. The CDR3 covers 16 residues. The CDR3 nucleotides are TGTGCCAGCAGTTACTCAAGGGGCCGCGGCACAGATACGCAGTATTTT. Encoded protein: CASSYSRGRGTDTQYF.

This CDR3 reads CASSSVGGGHYGYTF. The CDR3, as DNA: TGTGCCAGCAGCTCGGTGGGGGGAGGCCACTATGGCTACACCTTC. The V call is TRBV7-9, the J call TRBJ1-2; TRBD1 might be the D (5 bases). V was shortened by 4 bases and J by 3 bases, with 15 bases between the two germline ends. CDR3 length: 15 amino acids. Germline CDR1 is SEHNR and CDR2 is FQNEAQ (reference sequence).

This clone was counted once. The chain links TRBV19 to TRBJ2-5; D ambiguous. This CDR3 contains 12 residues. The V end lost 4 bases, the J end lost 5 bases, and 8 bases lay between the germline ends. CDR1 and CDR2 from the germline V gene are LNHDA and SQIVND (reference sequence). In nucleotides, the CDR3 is TGTGCCAGTAGTAAGCCTCCGGAGACCCAGTACTTC. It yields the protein CASSKPPETQYF.

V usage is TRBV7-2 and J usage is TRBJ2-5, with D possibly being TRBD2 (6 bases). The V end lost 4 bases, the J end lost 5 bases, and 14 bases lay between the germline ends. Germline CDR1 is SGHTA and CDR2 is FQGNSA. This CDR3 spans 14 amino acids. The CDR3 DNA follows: TGTGCCAGCAGCTCCCGGGGACTCCCGGAGACCCAGTACTTC. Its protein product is CASSSRGLPETQYF.

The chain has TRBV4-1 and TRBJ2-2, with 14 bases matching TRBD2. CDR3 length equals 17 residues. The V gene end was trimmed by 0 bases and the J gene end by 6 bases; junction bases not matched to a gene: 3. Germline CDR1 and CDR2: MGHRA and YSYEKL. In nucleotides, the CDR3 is TGCGCCAGCAGCCAAGAGACTAGCGGGAGGGCCGCCGGGGAGCTGTTTTTT. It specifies CASSQETSGRAAGELFF.

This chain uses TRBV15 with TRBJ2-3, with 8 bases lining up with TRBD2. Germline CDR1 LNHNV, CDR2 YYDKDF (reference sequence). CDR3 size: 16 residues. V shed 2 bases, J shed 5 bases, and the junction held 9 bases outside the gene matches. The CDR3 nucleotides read TGTGCCACCAGCAGATTTAAGCGGGAGCTGGGAGATACGCAGTATTTT. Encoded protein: CATSRFKRELGDTQYF.